This T cell receptor (beta chain) was identified in a study of shared clonotypes between healthy human individuals. CDR3 length equals 13 residues. Germline V lookup: CDR1 SQVTM, CDR2 ANQGSEA. V lost 4 bases to trimming and J lost 5 bases; unmatched junction nucleotides: 7. Assay used: immunoSEQ multiplex PCR; TCRdb lists only in-frame clones, some missing. This table holds about 510,000 clones, 95% to 97% found once. This chain connects TRBV29-1 to TRBJ1-2; 7 bases match TRBD1. The origin of this receptor is a woman aged 25 to 45 in good health. The specimen sequenced was naive CD4+ T cells sorted from blood. As for subset: CD45RA+ positively selected. DNA of the CDR3: TGCAGCGTTGGGGACAGAGGGAAATATGGCTACACCTTC. This encodes CSVGDRGKYGYTF. Drawing the rest from reference TRBV29-1 and TRBJ1-2, the complete variable domain is SAVISQKPSRDICQRGTSLTIQCQVDSQVTMMFWYRQQPGQSLTLIATANQGSEATYESGFVIDKFPISRPNLTFSTLTVSNMSPEDSSIYLCSVGDRGKYGYTFGSGTRLTVV.